These 2 T cell receptor beta chains were sequenced from one sample in a study of long-term antiretroviral therapy in people with HIV. The assay, immunoSEQ v3.0, was run at survey level. TCRdb keeps only in-frame clones here, not all; method: immunoSEQ multiplex PCR. The sample consists of approximately 20,000 clones, around 77% of them appearing once. Sample: unsorted PBMCs, taken 2.2 years after starting antiretroviral therapy. The receptors come from a man between 50 and 59 years old with HIV.

The CDR3 loop reads CASNTQGNSPLHF. CDR3 DNA sequence: TGTGCCAGTAACACCCAGGGGAATTCACCCCTCCACTTT. This chain links TRBV6-1 with TRBJ1-6; TRBD1 might be the D (6 bases). The CDR3 is 13 amino acids. Germline CDR1 is MNHNS and CDR2 is SASEGT. Trimming removed 9 bases at V and 7 bases at J, with 13 bases between.

The genes are TRBV11-2 and TRBJ1-3; D call uncertain. Germline CDR1 and CDR2: SGHAT and FQNNGV. Trimming shortened V by 1 base and J by 0 bases, and 4 bases separated the two germline ends. CDR3 length equals 14 residues. CDR3 nucleotide sequence: TGTGCCAGCAGCTTAGGCCTCTCTGGAAACACCATATATTTT. Its protein product is CASSLGLSGNTIYF. Supplemented by reference TRBV11-2 and TRBJ1-3, the full variable domain reads EAGVAQSPRYKIIEKRQSVAFWCNPISGHATLYWYQQILGQGPKLLIQFQNNGVVDDSQLPKDRFSAERLKGVDSTLKIQPAKLEDSAVYLCASSLGLSGNTIYFGEGSWLTVV.